The present TCR beta chain was sequenced within a study of beta chain features in type 1 diabetes. Points from the study as a whole: Type 1 diabetes patients had moderately but significantly shorter TCRB CDR3s in all four CD4+ subsets.

The table lists this clone with a count of one. Antigen unknown. Sorted CD4+ subsets: naive, central memory, regulatory, stem cell-like memory (CD45RO/CCR7/CD25/CD127/CD95/CD27 panel). The entirety of the isolated RNA underwent reverse transcription, so expressed TCRB transcripts were sequenced. The protocol was immunoSEQ multiplex PCR, while the TCRdb copy is restricted to in-frame clones and leaves out a portion. The sample consists of hundreds of thousands of clones, about 16% of them appearing once. The CDR3 is made up of 13 amino acids. Germline CDR1 and CDR2: SNHLY and FYNNEI. Trimming took off 3 bases at V and 8 bases at J, with 13 bases between the two ends.

The rearrangement joins TRBV2 to TRBJ1-2; no clear D gene. This receptor was obtained from a man between 18 and 35 years old in good health. Sequencing was carried out using naive CD4+ T cells from blood. This CDR3 reads CASSEFIREGYTF. The CDR3 DNA sequence: TGTGCCAGCAGTGAGTTTATTCGGGAGGGCTACACCTTC.